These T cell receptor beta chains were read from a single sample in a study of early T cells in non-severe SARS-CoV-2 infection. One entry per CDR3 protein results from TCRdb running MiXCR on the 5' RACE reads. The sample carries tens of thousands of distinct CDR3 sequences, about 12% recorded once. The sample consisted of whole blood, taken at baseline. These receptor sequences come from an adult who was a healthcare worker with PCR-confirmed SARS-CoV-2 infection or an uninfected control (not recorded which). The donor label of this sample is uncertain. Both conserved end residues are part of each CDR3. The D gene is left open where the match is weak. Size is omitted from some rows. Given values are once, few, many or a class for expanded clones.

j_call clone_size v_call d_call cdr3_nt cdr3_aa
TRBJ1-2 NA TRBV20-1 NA TGCAGTGCTAGCCGGGGCTACACCTTC CSASRGYTF
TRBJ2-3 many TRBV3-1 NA TGTGCCAGCAGCCCGGGACCGCTAAGCACAGATACGCAGTATTTT CASSPGPLSTDTQYF
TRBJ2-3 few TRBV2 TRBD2 TGTGCCAGCAGTGATCCTAGCGGGGGGCGGGGAGATACGCAGTATTTT CASSDPSGGRGDTQYF
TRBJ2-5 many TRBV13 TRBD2 TGTGCCAGCAGCCTACCGGGACTAGCGGGGCCGGAGACCCAGTACTTC CASSLPGLAGPETQYF
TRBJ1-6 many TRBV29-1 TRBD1 TGCAGCGTTAGGGACAGGGGGCTCTCTTCACCCCTCCACTTT CSVRDRGLSSPLHF
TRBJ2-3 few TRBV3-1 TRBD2 TGTGCCAGCAGCCACGGAGGGACTAGGAGCACAGATACGCAGTATTTT CASSHGGTRSTDTQYF
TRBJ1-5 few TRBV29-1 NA TGCAGCGTTGAGGGGGCGCCGGGTCAGCCCCAGCATTTT CSVEGAPGQPQHF
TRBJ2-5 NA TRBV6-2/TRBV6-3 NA TGTGCCAGCAGCTTCAGAAACCCGCTACGAAAAGAGACCCAGTACTTC CASSFRNPLRKETQYF
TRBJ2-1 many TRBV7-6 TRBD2 TGTGCCAGCAGCTACAGCGGGGATGAGCAGTTCTTC CASSYSGDEQFF
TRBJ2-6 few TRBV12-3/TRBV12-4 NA NA CASSFWGQGTSGANVLIF
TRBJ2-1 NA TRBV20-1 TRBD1 TGCAGTGCTCAATCAATCTCCCGACAGGGGGCCTACAATGAGCAGTTCTTC CSAQSISRQGAYNEQFF
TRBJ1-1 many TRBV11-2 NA TGTGCCAGCAGCTACGCGGACAGGAACACTGAAGCTTTCTTT CASSYADRNTEAFF
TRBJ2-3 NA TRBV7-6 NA TGTGCCAGCAGCTTAGGCAGGGGCCGCACAGATACGCAGTATTTT CASSLGRGRTDTQYF
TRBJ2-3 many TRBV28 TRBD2 TGTGCCAGTAGAGCGGGGGCCCCGCATGGGGATACGCAGTATTTT CASRAGAPHGDTQYF
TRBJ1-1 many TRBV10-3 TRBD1 TGTGCCATCAGCAAGGGACAGGAGGGCACTGAAGCTTTCTTT CAISKGQEGTEAFF
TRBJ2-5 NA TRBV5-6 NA TGTGCCAGCAGCCCCCGTGGGCGGTTGGTTCAAGAGACCCAGTACTTC CASSPRGRLVQETQYF
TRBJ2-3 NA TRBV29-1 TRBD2 TGCAGCGTTGAAAGGCGGGGGGGCCGCACAGATACGCAGTATTTT CSVERRGGRTDTQYF
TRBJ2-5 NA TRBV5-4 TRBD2 TGTGCCAGCGGGCTAGCGGGAATCCAAGAGACCCAGTACTTC CASGLAGIQETQYF
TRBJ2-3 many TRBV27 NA TGTGCCAGCAGTTTAAGTTGGCAGGGATCAGATACGCAGTATTTT CASSLSWQGSDTQYF
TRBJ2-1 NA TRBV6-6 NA TGTGCCAGCAGCCCCACGGACTACTACAATGAGCAGTTCTTC CASSPTDYYNEQFF
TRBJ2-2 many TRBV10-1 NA TGCGCCAGCAGTCTGGGGCATAACACCGGGGAGCTGTTTTTT CASSLGHNTGELFF
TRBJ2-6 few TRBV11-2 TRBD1 TGTGCCAGCAGCTTACTGCCATCACAGGGGGCAGGGACTGGGGCCAACGTCCTGACTTTC CASSLLPSQGAGTGANVLTF
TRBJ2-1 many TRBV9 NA TGTGCCAGCAGCCCTTTTTTCACTGAGCAGTTCTTC CASSPFFTEQFF
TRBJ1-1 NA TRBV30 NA TGTGCCTGGAGTGTACAGGGGAACACTGAAGCTTTCTTT CAWSVQGNTEAFF
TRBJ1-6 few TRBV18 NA TGTGCCAGCTCCCTAGAAGGGTCAAACTCACCCCTCCACTTT CASSLEGSNSPLHF
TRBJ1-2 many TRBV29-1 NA TGCAGCGTGCAAAACAGGGTACATGGCTACACCTTC CSVQNRVHGYTF
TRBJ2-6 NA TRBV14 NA TGTGCCAGCAGCCATTCTGGGGCCAACGTCCTGACTTTC CASSHSGANVLTF
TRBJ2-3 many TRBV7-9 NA TGTGCCAGCAGCACATCTCACCCCGGGACCGATAAGTATTTT CASSTSHPGTDKYF
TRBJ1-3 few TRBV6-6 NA TGTGCCAGCAGAGACAGCCGAAACACCATATATTTT CASRDSRNTIYF
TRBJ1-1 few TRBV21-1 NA TGTGCCAGCAGCAACTCTTGGGGGGCTGCTGAAGCTTTCTTT CASSNSWGAAEAFF
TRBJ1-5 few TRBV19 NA TGTGCCAGTAGCACCGGGCATTATAGCAATCAGCCCCAGCATTTT CASSTGHYSNQPQHF
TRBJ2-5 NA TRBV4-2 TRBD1 TGTGCCAGCAGCCAAGAAGGGTTGACAGGGGGCGTAGAGACCCAGTACTTC CASSQEGLTGGVETQYF
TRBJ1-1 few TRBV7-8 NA TGTGCCAGCAGCTTAGGGGCCCGGGGAGACACTGAAGCTTTCTTT CASSLGARGDTEAFF
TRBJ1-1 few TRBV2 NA TGTGCCAGCCGGGGGCCAAACACTGAAGCTTTCTTT CASRGPNTEAFF
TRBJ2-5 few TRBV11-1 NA TGTGCCAGCAGCACCCCCGGGACCGAAGAGACCCAGTACTTC CASSTPGTEETQYF
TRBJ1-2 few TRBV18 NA TGTGCCAGCTCACCTCCCGGGATCCCCTATGGCTACACCTTC CASSPPGIPYGYTF
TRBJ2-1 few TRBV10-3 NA TGTGCCATCAGCAGAATCTCCTACAATGAGCAGTTCTTC CAISRISYNEQFF
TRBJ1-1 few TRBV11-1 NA TGTGCCAGCACCTTATCTTGGGGCACTGAAGCTTTCTTT CASTLSWGTEAFF
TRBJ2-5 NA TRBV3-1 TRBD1 TGTGCCAGCAGCCAAGATGTGACAGGGTTGACCCAGTACTTC CASSQDVTGLTQYF
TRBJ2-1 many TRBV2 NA TGTGCCAGCACCCTGCAGGGGGGCCTTGAACAGTTCTTC CASTLQGGLEQFF
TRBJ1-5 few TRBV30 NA TGTGCCTGGACGGAAGATAGCAATCAGCCCCAGCATTTT CAWTEDSNQPQHF
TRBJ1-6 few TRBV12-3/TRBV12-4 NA TGTGCCAGCAGTCCCTATAGGGGGGGCGGAGGGGACTCACCCCTCCACTTT CASSPYRGGGGDSPLHF
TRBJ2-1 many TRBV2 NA TGTGCCAGCAGAACTACCGAGCAGTTCTTC CASRTTEQFF
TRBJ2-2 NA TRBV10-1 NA TGCGCCAGCAGTTACACCGGGGAGCTGTTTTTT CASSYTGELFF
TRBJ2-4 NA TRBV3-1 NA TGTGCCAGCAGCCAAGGGGGGCAGAGAGCCAAAAACATTCAGTACTTC CASSQGGQRAKNIQYF
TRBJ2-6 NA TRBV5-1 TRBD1 TGCGCCAGCAGCTCACAGGGGGGAGTCGAAGTAGCCAACGTCCTGACTTTC CASSSQGGVEVANVLTF
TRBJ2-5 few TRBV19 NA TGTGCCAGTATCTTGCGCTGGGGAGACCCTCAAGAGACCCAGTACTTC CASILRWGDPQETQYF
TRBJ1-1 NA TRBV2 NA TGTGCCAGCAGTGAACCAGGCACATTGAACACTGAAGCTTTCTTT CASSEPGTLNTEAFF
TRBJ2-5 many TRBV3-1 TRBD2 TGTGCCAGCAGCCAAGATGTCCCCACTAGCGGGTCGGAGACCCAGTACTTC CASSQDVPTSGSETQYF
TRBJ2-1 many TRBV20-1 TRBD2 TGCAGTGCTAGAGGACCTAGCGGGGGGGCGCTAAATGAGCAGTTCTTC CSARGPSGGALNEQFF
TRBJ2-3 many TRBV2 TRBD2 TGTGCCAGCAGTACGAGACTAGCGGGGGGCACAGATACGCAGTATTTT CASSTRLAGGTDTQYF
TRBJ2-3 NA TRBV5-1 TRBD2 TGCGCCAGCAGCCCGGGACTAGCGGGGGGGCCAGATACGCAGTATTTT CASSPGLAGGPDTQYF
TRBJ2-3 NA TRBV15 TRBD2 TGTGCCACCAGCAGATTACCGGGACTAGCTTCAGATACGCAGTATTTT CATSRLPGLASDTQYF
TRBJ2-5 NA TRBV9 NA TGTGCCAGCTCCCCACCTTATGCCCAAGAGACCCAGTACTTC CASSPPYAQETQYF
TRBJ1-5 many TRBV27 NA TGTGCCAGCAGTTTAGTGTGGGGAAATCAGCCCCAGCATTTT CASSLVWGNQPQHF
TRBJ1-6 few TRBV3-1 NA TGTGCCAGCAGCCAAGATGGCCGCTCCCTCCACTTT CASSQDGRSLHF
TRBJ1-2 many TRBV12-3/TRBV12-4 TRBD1 TGTGCCAGCAGTTCTTCCCGGGACAGGAGAAGGAGGGTCGATGGCTACACCTTC CASSSSRDRRRRVDGYTF